Listed below are T cell receptor beta chains from one sample, sequenced in a study of technical replicates of blood from a few donors. TCRdb keeps only in-frame clones here, not all; method: immunoSEQ multiplex PCR. The sample carries under 90,000 clones, 95% to 98% recorded once. What was sequenced was T cells isolated from PBMCs. The receptor set was obtained from a human donor in good health. The CDR3 runs from the conserved cysteine through the conserved F or W. The D gene is left open where the match is weak.

d_call	v_call	j_call	cdr3_aa	cdr3_nt
TRBD1	TRBV4-2	TRBJ1-2	CASSQDRGKQGVWGYTF	TGTGCCAGCAGCCAAGATCGTGGGAAACAGGGGGTTTGGGGCTACACCTTC
TRBD1	TRBV5-6	TRBJ2-1	CASSSGQGEYEQFF	TGTGCCAGCAGCTCTGGACAGGGGGAATATGAGCAGTTCTTC
TRBD2	TRBV19	TRBJ2-5	CASSIGGGRQETQYF	TGTGCCAGTAGTATTGGGGGGGGTCGGCAAGAGACCCAGTACTTC
TRBD2	TRBV27	TRBJ2-5	CASMKAGGRWEETQYF	TGTGCCAGCATGAAGGCGGGGGGGCGCTGGGAAGAGACCCAGTACTTC
TRBD1	TRBV28	TRBJ1-2	CASSTTGETHGYTF	TGTGCCAGCAGCACAACAGGGGAAACTCATGGCTACACCTTC
TRBD1	TRBV7-3	TRBJ2-2	CASSSDRDTGELFF	TGTGCCAGCAGCTCTGACAGGGACACCGGGGAGCTGTTTTTT
TRBD1	TRBV10-3	TRBJ1-5	CAISESPGQSNQPQHF	TGTGCCATCAGTGAGTCCCCGGGACAGAGCAATCAGCCCCAGCATTTT
NA	TRBV6-6	TRBJ2-3	CASSAGRLLSTDTQYF	TGTGCCAGCAGTGCCGGCAGGCTCTTAAGCACAGATACGCAGTATTTT
NA	TRBV5-6	TRBJ1-1	CASSLAGLHFEAFF	TGTGCCAGCAGCTTGGCAGGGCTACACTTTGAAGCTTTCTTT
NA	TRBV7-6	TRBJ1-1	CASRNLNTEAFF	TGTGCCAGCCGTAATCTAAACACTGAAGCTTTCTTT
NA	TRBV5-4	TRBJ2-1	CASSLLLGLQGLGGHEQFF	TGTGCCAGCAGCTTGCTCTTGGGGCTCCAGGGTTTAGGAGGGCATGAGCAGTTCTTC
NA	TRBV7-9	TRBJ2-2	CASSLELDTGELFF	TGTGCCAGCAGCTTGGAGCTGGACACCGGGGAGCTGTTTTTT
NA	TRBV2	TRBJ1-5	CASSARRDNQPQHF	TGTGCCAGCAGCGCGCGACGGGACAATCAGCCCCAGCATTTT